Below are 12 T cell receptor beta chains sequenced from a single sample in a study of T-cell reconstitution after alpha-beta-depleted transplantation in children. This sample's TCRbeta library carried unique molecular identifier barcodes. MiXCR, run by TCRdb on the PCR reads, gives a single entry per CDR3 protein. The table includes about 72,000 distinct CDR3 sequences, approximately 7.3% detected once. The material sequenced was PBMCs from the stem cell graft donor, taken from the stem cell graft. These receptors all come from a human donor who donated a stem cell graft to a child with acute lymphoblastic leukemia.

In its sample, this clonotype was seen many times. The V gene is TRBV5-5, the J gene TRBJ1-4, with a possible D match to TRBD1 (5 bases). Trimming pared 3 bases from V and 6 bases from J, leaving 12 bases between. CDR3 length: 14 amino acids. Germline V gives CDR1 SGHKS, CDR2 YYEKEE (reference sequence). Here the CDR3 reads CASSWGGFDEKLFF. CDR3 nucleotides: TGTGCCAGCAGCTGGGGGGGGTTTGATGAAAAACTGTTTTTT.

At least ten counts were recorded for this clonotype. The chain uses TRBV27 and TRBJ2-1; 12 positions match TRBD2. Germline CDR1 MNHEY, CDR2 SMNVEV (reference sequence). Trimming at V came to 0 bases and at J to 2 bases, leaving 11 bases not matched to a gene. The CDR3 extends over 20 amino acids. CDR3 in DNA: TGTGCCAGCAGTTTATCCCGGTCTAGCGGGAGGGCCCTAACCTACAATGAGCAGTTCTTC. Translation gives CASSLSRSSGRALTYNEQFF.

This clonotype has only a few counts. This chain uses TRBV2 with TRBJ2-7, with 9 bases that match TRBD1. The length of the CDR3 is 19 residues. V dropped 6 bases and J dropped 0; count of bases not matched to a gene: 18. Germline V gene lookup returns CDR1 SNHLY and CDR2 FYNNEI. For the CDR3, the DNA is TGTGCCAGCAGCAAAGCGCTTGGGGGACAGGGAGGAATCTCCTACGAGCAGTACTTC. This translates into CASSKALGGQGGISYEQYF.

The chain carries TRBV25-1 and TRBJ1-2; tentative D call: TRBD1 (5 bases). This CDR3 is built from 15 residues. Trimming left V 0 bases short and J 4 bases short, with 12 bases between. CDR1 and CDR2 from the germline V gene are MGHDK and SYGVNS. DNA of the CDR3: TGTGCCAGCAGTGAATATGGGGGAGTCCTCTATGGCTACACCTTC. Protein: CASSEYGGVLYGYTF.

This chain joins TRBV5-1 and TRBJ2-3, with 7 positions matching TRBD1. The CDR3 spans 18 residues. Germline V lookup: CDR1 SGHRS, CDR2 YFSETQ. J gave up 2 bases and V 4 bases, and 16 bases lay outside the gene matches. CDR3 sequence reads: CASSRSNRGTSVTDTQYF. The CDR3 region has the DNA TGCGCCAGCAGCCGATCTAACAGGGGAACTTCTGTCACAGATACGCAGTATTTT.

This clonotype was seen only a few times. The chain employs TRBV4-3 and TRBJ2-1; D is ambiguous. CDR1 is LGHNA, CDR2 YSLEER, per germline. With 0 bases removed from V and 9 bases from J, the gap between germline ends came to 18 bases. This CDR3 comprises 16 residues. CDR3 residues: CASSQDLRGRVGEQFF. DNA of the CDR3: TGCGCCAGCAGCCAAGATCTCCGTGGACGGGTGGGTGAGCAGTTCTTC.

This clonotype was picked up a small number of times. The chain couples TRBV5-5 to TRBJ2-7; 10 bases align to TRBD1. After removal of 0 bases from V and 5 bases from J, the junction contained 5 bases not matched to a gene. Per germline, CDR1 SGHKS and CDR2 YYEKEE (reference sequence). The CDR3 totals 15 residues. The CDR3 loop reads CASSLAGQGSHEQYF. CDR3 nucleotide sequence: TGTGCCAGCAGCTTGGCGGGACAGGGGTCTCACGAGCAGTACTTC.

This clonotype has at least ten counts. This chain uses TRBV12-3 or TRBV12-4 with TRBJ1-2; D might be TRBD1 (5 bases). The CDR3 spans 13 residues. Trimming took 3 bases from V and 3 from J, leaving 8 bases between them. The CDR3 spells CASSLGGDYGYTF. CDR3 in DNA: TGTGCCAGCAGTTTGGGAGGGGACTATGGCTACACCTTC.

This clonotype was seen at least ten times. This chain links TRBV3-1 with TRBJ1-1; D unresolved. CDR3 length equals 15 residues. CDR1 is LGHDT, CDR2 YNNKEL, per germline (reference sequence). The germline V and J ends were trimmed by 1 base and 1 base, with 10 bases remaining between them. The CDR3 bases are TGTGCCAGCAGCCAAGGGCTCAGCTGGAACACTGAAGCTTTCTTT. This sequence encodes CASSQGLSWNTEAFF.

This clonotype was observed many times. This chain links TRBV24-1 with TRBJ2-7; 11 nucleotides match TRBD1. Germline V gene lookup returns CDR1 KGHDR and CDR2 SFDVKD. The CDR3 is 16 residues long. V lost 3 bases and J lost 1; bases outside the gene matches: 4. In DNA, the CDR3 is TGTGCCACCAGTGATCCCGGACAGGGGGCTTCCTACGAGCAGTACTTC. Translating gives CATSDPGQGASYEQYF.

This clonotype occurred a few times. The V call is TRBV6-1, the J call TRBJ2-5; TRBD1 is a possible D gene (6 bases). From germline, CDR1 is MNHNS and CDR2 SASEGT. Trimming stripped 6 bases from V and 6 bases from J, with 23 bases between. The CDR3 totals 16 residues. In DNA, the CDR3 is TGTGCCAGCAGGGAAATGGACAGTGGGGGATTGAAGACCCAGTACTTC. This translates into CASREMDSGGLKTQYF.

At least ten counts were recorded for this clonotype. The chain links TRBV29-1 to TRBJ2-7; D possibly corresponds to TRBD1 (5 bases). Per the germline V gene, CDR1 is SQVTM and CDR2 is ANQGSEA. V was cut by 3 bases and J by 2 bases, with 8 bases left in between. This CDR3 is 12 amino acids long. CDR3 DNA sequence: TGCAGCGTTGACGACAGCGCCTACGAGCAGTACTTC. Amino acid sequence: CSVDDSAYEQYF.